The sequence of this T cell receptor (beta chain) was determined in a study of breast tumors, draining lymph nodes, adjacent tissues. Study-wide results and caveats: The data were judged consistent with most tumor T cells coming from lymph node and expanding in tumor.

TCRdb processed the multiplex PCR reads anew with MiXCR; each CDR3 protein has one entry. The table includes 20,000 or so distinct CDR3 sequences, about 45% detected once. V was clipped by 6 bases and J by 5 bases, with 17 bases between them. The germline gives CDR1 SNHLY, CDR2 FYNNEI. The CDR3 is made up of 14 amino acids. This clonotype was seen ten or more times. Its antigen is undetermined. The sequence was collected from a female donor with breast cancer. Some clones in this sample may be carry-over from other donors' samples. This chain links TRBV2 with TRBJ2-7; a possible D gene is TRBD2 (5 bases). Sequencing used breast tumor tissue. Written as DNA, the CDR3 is TGTGCCAGCAGACTAGATCCCTCTGTCCACGAGCAGTACTTC. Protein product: CASRLDPSVHEQYF.